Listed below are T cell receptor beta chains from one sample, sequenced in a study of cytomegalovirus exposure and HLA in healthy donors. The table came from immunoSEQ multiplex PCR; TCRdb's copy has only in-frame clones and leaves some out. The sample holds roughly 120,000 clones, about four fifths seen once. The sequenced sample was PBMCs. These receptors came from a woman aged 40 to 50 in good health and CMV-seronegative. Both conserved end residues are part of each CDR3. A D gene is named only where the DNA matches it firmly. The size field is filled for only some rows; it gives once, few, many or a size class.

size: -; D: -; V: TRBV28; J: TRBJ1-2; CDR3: CASRLTVYGYTF; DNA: TGTGCCAGCAGGTTGACAGTCTATGGCTACACCTTC
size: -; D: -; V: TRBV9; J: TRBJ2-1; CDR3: CASSKGGSSYNEQFF; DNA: TGTGCCAGCAGCAAGGGGGGGAGCTCCTACAATGAGCAGTTCTTC
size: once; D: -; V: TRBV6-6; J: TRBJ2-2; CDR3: CASSRDSVTGELFF; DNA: TGTGCCAGCAGCCGGGACTCTGTCACCGGGGAGCTGTTTTTT
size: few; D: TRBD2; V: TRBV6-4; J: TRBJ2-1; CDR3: CASSEDSGSYDEQFF; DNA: TGTGCCAGCAGTGAAGATAGCGGGAGTTATGATGAGCAGTTCTTC
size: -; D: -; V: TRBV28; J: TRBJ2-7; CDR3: CASSFAGKSYEQYF; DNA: TGTGCCAGCAGTTTCGCGGGGAAATCCTACGAGCAGTACTTC
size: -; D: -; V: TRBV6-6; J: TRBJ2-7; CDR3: CASSYSKPSYEQYF; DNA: TGTGCCAGCAGTTACTCGAAGCCTTCCTACGAGCAGTACTTC
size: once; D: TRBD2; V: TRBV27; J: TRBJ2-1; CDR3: CASSPRTSGSPYNEQFF; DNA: TGTGCCAGCAGTCCGCGGACTAGCGGGAGTCCCTACAATGAGCAGTTCTTC
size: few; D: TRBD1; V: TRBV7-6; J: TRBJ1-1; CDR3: CASSQNDRANTEAFF; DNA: TGTGCCAGCAGCCAAAATGACAGGGCCAACACTGAAGCTTTCTTT
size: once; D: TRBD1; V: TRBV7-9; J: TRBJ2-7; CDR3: CASSGGTGYEQYF; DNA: TGTGCCAGCAGCGGGGGGACAGGCTACGAGCAGTACTTC
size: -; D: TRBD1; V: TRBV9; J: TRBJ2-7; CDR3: CASSLGQGRSYEQYF; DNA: TGTGCCAGCAGCTTGGGACAGGGTCGCTCCTACGAGCAGTACTTC
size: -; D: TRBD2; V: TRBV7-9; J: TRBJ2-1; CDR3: CASSSKTSGRDTGDEQFF; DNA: TGTGCCAGCAGCTCGAAGACTAGCGGGAGGGATACTGGGGATGAGCAGTTCTTC
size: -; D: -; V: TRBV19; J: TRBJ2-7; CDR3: CASPLRNYEQYF; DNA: TGTGCCAGTCCCCTCAGAAACTACGAGCAGTACTTC
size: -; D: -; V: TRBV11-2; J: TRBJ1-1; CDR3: CASSLGTTIEAFF; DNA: TGTGCCAGCAGCTTAGGAACGACTATTGAAGCTTTCTTT
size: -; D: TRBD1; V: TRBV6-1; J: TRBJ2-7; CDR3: CASSRDRGDEQYF; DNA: TGTGCCAGCAGCAGGGACAGGGGAGACGAGCAGTACTTC
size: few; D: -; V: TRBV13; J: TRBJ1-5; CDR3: CASSKLNQPQHF; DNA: TGTGCCAGCAGCAAGCTCAATCAGCCCCAGCATTTT
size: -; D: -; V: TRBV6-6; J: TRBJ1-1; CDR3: CASSWEGSTEAFF; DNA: TGTGCCAGCAGTTGGGAGGGAAGCACTGAAGCTTTCTTT
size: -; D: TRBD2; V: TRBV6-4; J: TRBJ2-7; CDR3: CASSRLAGEYEQYF; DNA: TGTGCCAGCAGCCGACTAGCGGGGGAATACGAGCAGTACTTC
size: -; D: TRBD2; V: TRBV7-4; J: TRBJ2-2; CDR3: CASSRTLAGNTGELFF; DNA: TGTGCCAGCAGCCGGACACTAGCGGGGAACACCGGGGAGCTGTTTTTT
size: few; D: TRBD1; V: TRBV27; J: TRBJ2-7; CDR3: CASSSLDRTYEQYF; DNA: TGTGCCAGCAGTTCCCTGGACAGGACCTACGAGCAGTACTTC
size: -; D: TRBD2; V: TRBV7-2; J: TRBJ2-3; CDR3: CASSLRLAGSTDTQYF; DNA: TGTGCCAGCAGCTTGAGACTAGCGGGCTCCACAGATACGCAGTATTTT
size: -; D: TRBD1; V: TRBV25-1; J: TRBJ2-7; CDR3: CASSDNQRQGSTYEQYF; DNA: TGTGCCAGCAGTGACAATCAACGACAGGGAAGCACCTACGAGCAGTACTTC
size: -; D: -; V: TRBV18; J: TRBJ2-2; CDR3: CASSPAANTGELFF; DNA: TGTGCCAGCTCACCGGCGGCAAACACCGGGGAGCTGTTTTTT